This passage covers 11 T cell receptor beta chains from one sample sequenced in a study of beta chain features in type 1 diabetes. Study-wide results and caveats: Patients with Type 1 diabetes showed moderately but significantly shorter TCRB CDR3s in all four CD4+ subsets.

The whole isolated RNA underwent reverse transcription, so sequencing captured expressed TCRB transcripts. TCRdb's table, derived via immunoSEQ multiplex PCR, lists solely in-frame clones and lacks some. This table has approximately 250,000 clones, about 23% appearing once. Their antigen targets remain unknown. The material sequenced was naive CD4+ T cells from blood. Source of these receptors: a woman in her thirties with type 1 diabetes.

This clone was recorded a few times. The V and J genes are TRBV6-5 and TRBJ2-1, with D perhaps matching TRBD1 (5 bases). Trimming took 7 bases from V and 6 from J, leaving 10 bases between them. The germline CDR1 and CDR2 sequences are MNHEY and SVGAGI. The CDR3 extends over 12 amino acids. Here the CDR3 reads CASTTQGNEQFF. The CDR3 DNA is TGTGCCAGCACCACCCAGGGCAATGAGCAGTTCTTC.

The table lists this clone with a few counts. The CDR3, as DNA: TGTGCCAGCAGTCCCACGGCTAACTATGGCTACACCTTC. It is translated as CASSPTANYGYTF. V and J are TRBV6-5 and TRBJ1-2, with D unclear. This CDR3 region has 13 residues. Trimming removed 5 bases at V and 0 bases at J, with 7 bases between. Germline CDR1 MNHEY, CDR2 SVGAGI.

The rearrangement joins TRBV5-4 to TRBJ1-2, with 7 nucleotides matching TRBD1. This CDR3 is 14 amino acids long. J gave up 4 bases and V 1 base, and 4 bases lay outside the gene matches. Germline V gene sequence: CDR1 SGHNT, CDR2 YYREEE (reference sequence). CDR3 bases: TGTGCCAGCAGCTTGTTACGACAGGGCTATGGCTACACCTTC. It yields the protein CASSLLRQGYGYTF.

CDR3: CASSETGWSYEQYF. The CDR3, as DNA: TGTGCCAGCAGTGAAACAGGGTGGTCCTACGAGCAGTACTTC. This chain links TRBV6-5 with TRBJ2-7; maybe TRBD1 (6 bases). The V end lost 5 bases, the J end lost 1 base, and 12 bases lay between the germline ends. The CDR3 length is 14 residues. Germline lookup yields CDR1 MNHEY and CDR2 SVGAGI.

The chain carries TRBV7-9 and TRBJ2-7; 11 nucleotides agree with TRBD2. Per the germline V gene, CDR1 is SEHNR and CDR2 is FQNEAQ (reference sequence). Trimming at V came to 5 bases and at J to 3 bases, leaving 6 bases not matched to a gene. The CDR3 runs to 15 residues. Here the CDR3 reads CASSATSGSFYEQYF. The CDR3 nucleotides are TGTGCCAGCAGCGCTACTAGCGGGAGCTTCTACGAGCAGTACTTC. The complete variable domain, with remaining parts taken from reference TRBV7-9 and TRBJ2-7, reads DTGVSQNPRHKITKRGQNVTFRCDPISEHNRLYWYRQTLGQGPEFLTYFQNEAQLEKSRLLSDRFSAERPKGSFSTLEIQRTEQGDSAMYLCASSATSGSFYEQYFGPGTRLTVT.

J is TRBJ2-1 and V is TRBV5-1; 14 nucleotides line up with TRBD2. The CDR3 covers 16 residues. Germline assignment: CDR1 SGHRS and CDR2 YFSETQ. The ends lost 4 bases at V and 6 bases at J; junction bases unmatched: 6. Here the CDR3 reads CASSRAGTSGSNEQFF. CDR3 sequence (DNA): TGCGCCAGCAGCCGGGCCGGGACTAGCGGGAGCAATGAGCAGTTCTTC. Supplemented by reference TRBV5-1 and TRBJ2-1, the full variable domain reads KAGVTQTPRYLIKTRGQQVTLSCSPISGHRSVSWYQQTPGQGLQFLFEYFSETQRNKGNFPGRFSGRQFSNSRSEMNVSTLELGDSALYLCASSRAGTSGSNEQFFGPGTRLTVL.

V usage is TRBV5-1 and J usage is TRBJ2-3, with TRBD2 matching 10 bases. Germline V gene sequence: CDR1 SGHRS, CDR2 YFSETQ. The CDR3 contains 17 residues. The J segment lost 6 bases and the V segment lost 0 bases, leaving 10 bases of the junction unmatched. The CDR3 loop reads CASSLGTSGSLTDTQYF. The DNA of the CDR3 is TGCGCCAGCAGCTTGGGGACTAGCGGATCCCTTACGGATACGCAGTATTTT.

This clone was observed a few times. This sequence joins TRBV7-9 and TRBJ2-1; 13 nucleotides agree with TRBD2. CDR1 and CDR2 from the germline V gene are SEHNR and FQNEAQ (reference sequence). V shed 3 bases, J shed 12 bases, and the junction held 8 bases outside the gene matches. The CDR3 is made up of 15 amino acids. CDR3 residues: CASSFTTSGRFGQFF. DNA of the CDR3: TGTGCCAGCAGCTTTACGACTAGCGGGAGGTTTGGGCAGTTCTTC. Filled out from reference TRBV7-9 and TRBJ2-1, the complete variable domain reads DTGVSQNPRHKITKRGQNVTFRCDPISEHNRLYWYRQTLGQGPEFLTYFQNEAQLEKSRLLSDRFSAERPKGSFSTLEIQRTEQGDSAMYLCASSFTTSGRFGQFFGPGTRLTVL.

The genes are TRBV30 and TRBJ1-2; TRBD1 matches at 8 bases. CDR3 size: 18 residues. V gave up 0 bases and J gave up 6 bases; unmatched junction bases: 18. Germline-derived CDR1 and CDR2 are GTSNPN and SVGIG (reference sequence). This chain's CDR3 is CAWSVLGGAGGPFNGYTF. Here the CDR3 DNA reads TGTGCCTGGAGTGTATTAGGGGGTGCAGGGGGCCCTTTTAATGGCTACACCTTC.

The V gene is TRBV29-1, the J gene TRBJ1-4; TRBD1 matches 7 bases. The trim removed 8 bases at V and 5 bases at J, leaving 5 bases unmatched. This CDR3 has 12 residues. The germline V gene encodes CDR1 SQVTM and CDR2 ANQGSEA. The CDR3 sequence is CSYRGPNEKLFF. The CDR3 nucleotides are TGCAGCTACAGGGGCCCCAATGAAAAACTGTTTTTT.

The chain links TRBV7-2 to TRBJ2-3; D remains unclear. The CDR3 loop spans 15 amino acids. V lost 5 bases to trimming and J lost 0 bases, with 12 bases between them. Germline-derived CDR1 and CDR2 are SGHTA and FQGNSA. CDR3 amino acids: CASSLRRSSTDTQYF. Written as DNA, the CDR3 is TGTGCCAGCAGCCTACGGCGGAGTAGCACAGATACGCAGTATTTT.